This T cell receptor (beta chain) came from a study of blood T cell repertoires in COVID-19. The overall study: PBMCs, B-cell-depleted T cells, or T cells were the source of the cDNA or gDNA that made up the material.

The assay was immunoSEQ multiplex PCR, and TCRdb's table has in-frame clones only and misses some. The top ten clones hold about 4% of a sample with 150,000 to 190,000 clones, 76% of them seen once. Per germline, CDR1 SGHTA and CDR2 FQGNSA. Deletions cut 5 bases from V and 6 bases from J, with 26 bases between. The CDR3 consists of 18 residues. Sequencing was carried out using peripheral blood. The genes are TRBV7-2 and TRBJ1-5; a weak D match, TRBD1 (5 bases). This clonotype originated in a woman aged 80 or over with acute or convalescent COVID-19. The CDR3 spells CASSPSPSGSLGSQPQHF. Here the CDR3 DNA reads TGTGCCAGCAGCCCCTCTCCTTCAGGGTCCTTAGGTTCTCAGCCCCAGCATTTT.